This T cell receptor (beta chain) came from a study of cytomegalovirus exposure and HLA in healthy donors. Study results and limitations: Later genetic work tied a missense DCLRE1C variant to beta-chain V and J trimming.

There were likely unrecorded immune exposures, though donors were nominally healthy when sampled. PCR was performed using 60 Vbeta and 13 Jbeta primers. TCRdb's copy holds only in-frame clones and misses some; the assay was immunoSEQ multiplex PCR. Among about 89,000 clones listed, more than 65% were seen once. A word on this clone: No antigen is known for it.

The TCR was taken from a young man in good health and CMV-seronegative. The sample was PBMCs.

CDR3 residues: CASSPYTAGVLETQYF. In nucleotides, the CDR3 is TGCGCCAGCAGCCCGTATACAGCGGGGGTTTTAGAGACCCAGTACTTC. The genes are TRBV5-1 and TRBJ2-5; 8 bases fit TRBD2. V lost 4 bases, J lost 4 bases, and 12 bases stayed unmatched. This CDR3 is 16 amino acids long. Germline CDR1 reads SGHRS; CDR2 reads YFSETQ.